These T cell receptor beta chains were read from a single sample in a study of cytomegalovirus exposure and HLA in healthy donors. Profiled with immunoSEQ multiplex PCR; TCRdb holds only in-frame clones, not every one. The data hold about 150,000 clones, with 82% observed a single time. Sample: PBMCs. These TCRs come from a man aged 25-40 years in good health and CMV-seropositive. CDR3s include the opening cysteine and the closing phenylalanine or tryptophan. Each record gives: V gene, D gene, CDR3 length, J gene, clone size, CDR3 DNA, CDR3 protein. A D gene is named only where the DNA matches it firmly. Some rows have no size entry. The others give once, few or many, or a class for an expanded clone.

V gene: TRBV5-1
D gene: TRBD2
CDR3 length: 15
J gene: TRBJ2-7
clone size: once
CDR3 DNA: TGCGCCAGCAGCCTCTCGGGACTAGCGGGAGGGGAGCAGTACTTC
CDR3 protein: CASSLSGLAGGEQYF

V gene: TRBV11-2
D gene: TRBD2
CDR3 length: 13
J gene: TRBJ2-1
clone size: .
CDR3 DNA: TGTGCCAGCAGCCTCCCTAGCGGGGGTGAGCAGTTCTTC
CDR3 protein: CASSLPSGGEQFF

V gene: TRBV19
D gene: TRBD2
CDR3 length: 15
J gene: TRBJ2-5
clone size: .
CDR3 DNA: TGTGCCAGTAGTATAGCGGGGGGGCCCCAAGAGACCCAGTACTTC
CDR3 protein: CASSIAGGPQETQYF

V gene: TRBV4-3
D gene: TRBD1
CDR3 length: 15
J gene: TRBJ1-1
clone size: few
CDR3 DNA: TGCGCCAGCAGCCAATCGGGACAGGGTTCCACTGAAGCTTTCTTT
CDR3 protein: CASSQSGQGSTEAFF

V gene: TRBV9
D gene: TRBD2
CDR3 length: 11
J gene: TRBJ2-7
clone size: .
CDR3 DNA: TGTGCCAGCAGCCCGGGGGGCGAGCAGTACTTC
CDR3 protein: CASSPGGEQYF

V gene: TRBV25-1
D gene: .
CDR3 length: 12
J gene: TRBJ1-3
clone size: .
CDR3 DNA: TGTGCCAGCAGTCCGCAGGGAAACACCATATATTTT
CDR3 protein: CASSPQGNTIYF

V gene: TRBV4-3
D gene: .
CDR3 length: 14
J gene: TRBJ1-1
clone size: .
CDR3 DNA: TGCGCCAGCAGCCAAGATCTAAGGGGCACTGAAGCTTTCTTT
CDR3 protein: CASSQDLRGTEAFF

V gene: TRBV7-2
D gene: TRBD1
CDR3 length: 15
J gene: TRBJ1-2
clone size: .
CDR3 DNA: TGTGCCAGCAGCCCGAACAGGGGTCCAGGCTATGGCTACACCTTC
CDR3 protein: CASSPNRGPGYGYTF

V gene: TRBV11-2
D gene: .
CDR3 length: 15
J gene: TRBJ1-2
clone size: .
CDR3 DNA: TGTGCCAGCAGCCCTCTTGACGCGGGGAGTGATGGCTACACCTTC
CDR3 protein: CASSPLDAGSDGYTF

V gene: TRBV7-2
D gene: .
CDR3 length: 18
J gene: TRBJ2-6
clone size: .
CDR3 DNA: TGTGCCAGCAGCTTTTCGAGCAGGGGGGCCTCTGGGGCCAACGTCCTGACTTTC
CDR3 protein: CASSFSSRGASGANVLTF

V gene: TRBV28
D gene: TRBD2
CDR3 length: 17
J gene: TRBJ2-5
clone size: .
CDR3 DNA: TGTGCCAGCAGTGGCGGGACTAGCGGGGGGCGAGAAGAGACCCAGTACTTC
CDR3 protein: CASSGGTSGGREETQYF

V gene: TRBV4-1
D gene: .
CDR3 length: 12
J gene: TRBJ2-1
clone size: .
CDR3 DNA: TGCGCCAGCAGCCAAGATCTTTCCGAGCAGTTCTTC
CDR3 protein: CASSQDLSEQFF

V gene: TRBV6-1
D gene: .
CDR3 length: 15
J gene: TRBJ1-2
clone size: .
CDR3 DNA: TGTGCCAGCAGTGAGCTCGGGACAACCAACTATGGCTACACCTTC
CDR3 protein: CASSELGTTNYGYTF

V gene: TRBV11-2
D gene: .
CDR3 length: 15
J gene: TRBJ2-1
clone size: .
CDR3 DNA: TGTGCCAGCAGATCCCGGGACTCCTCCTACAATGAGCAGTTCTTC
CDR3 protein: CASRSRDSSYNEQFF

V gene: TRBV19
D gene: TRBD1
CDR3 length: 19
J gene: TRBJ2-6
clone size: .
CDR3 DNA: TGTGCCAGTAGTGCGACCGGGACAGGGGCCTTGGCTGGGGCCAACGTCCTGACTTTC
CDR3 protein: CASSATGTGALAGANVLTF

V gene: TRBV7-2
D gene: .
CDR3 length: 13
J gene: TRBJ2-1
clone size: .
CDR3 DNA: TGTGCCAGCAGCGGGCCAAACTACAATGAGCAGTTCTTC
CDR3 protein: CASSGPNYNEQFF

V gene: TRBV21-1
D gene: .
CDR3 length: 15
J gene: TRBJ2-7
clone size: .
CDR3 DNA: TGTGCCAGCAGCCAAACGAGCCTGAGCTCCTACGAGCAGTACTTC
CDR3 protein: CASSQTSLSSYEQYF

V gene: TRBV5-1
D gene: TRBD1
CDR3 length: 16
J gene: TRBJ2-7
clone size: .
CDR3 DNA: TGCGCCAGCAGCCCTGGCCGGGACAGGCGCTCCTACGAGCAGTACTTC
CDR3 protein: CASSPGRDRRSYEQYF

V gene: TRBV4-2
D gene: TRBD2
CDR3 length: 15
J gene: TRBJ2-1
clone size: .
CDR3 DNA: TGTGCCAGCAGCTCGGGACTAGCGGGTGCCAATGAGCAGTTCTTC
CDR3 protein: CASSSGLAGANEQFF

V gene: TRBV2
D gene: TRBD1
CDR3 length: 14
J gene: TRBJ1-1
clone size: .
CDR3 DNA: TGTGCCAGCAGAGGGGACAGTTCGGTCACTGAAGCTTTCTTT
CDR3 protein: CASRGDSSVTEAFF

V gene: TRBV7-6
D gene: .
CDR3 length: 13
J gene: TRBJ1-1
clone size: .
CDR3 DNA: TGTGCCAGCAGCTACAGGGAGAACACTGAAGCTTTCTTT
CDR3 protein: CASSYRENTEAFF

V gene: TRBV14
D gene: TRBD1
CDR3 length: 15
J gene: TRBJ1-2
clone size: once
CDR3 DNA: TGTGCCAGCAGCTATACGCCCAGGGGGAGCTATGGCTACACCTTC
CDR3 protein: CASSYTPRGSYGYTF

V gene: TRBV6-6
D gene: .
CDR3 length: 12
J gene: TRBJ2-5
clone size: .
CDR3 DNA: TGTGCCAGCCAAGGGAGCGAAGAGACCCAGTACTTC
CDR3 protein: CASQGSEETQYF

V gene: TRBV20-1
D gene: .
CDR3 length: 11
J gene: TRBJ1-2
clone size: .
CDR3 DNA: TGCAGTGTAAGGAGGCATAATGGCTACACCTTC
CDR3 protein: CSVRRHNGYTF

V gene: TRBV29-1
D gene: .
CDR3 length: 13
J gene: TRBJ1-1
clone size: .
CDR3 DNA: TGCAGCGTCCTAAGGAGGAGAAACACTGAAGCTTTCTTT
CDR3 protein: CSVLRRRNTEAFF

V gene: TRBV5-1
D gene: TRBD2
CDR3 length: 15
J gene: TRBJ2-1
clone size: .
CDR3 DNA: TGCGCCAGCAGCTTGTTCGAGCGGGAGAATTCTGAGCAGTTCTTC
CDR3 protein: CASSLFERENSEQFF

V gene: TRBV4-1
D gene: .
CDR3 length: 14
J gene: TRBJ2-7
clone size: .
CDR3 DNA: TGCGCCAGCAGCCAAGAACTTCCATCCTACGAGCAGTACTTC
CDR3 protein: CASSQELPSYEQYF

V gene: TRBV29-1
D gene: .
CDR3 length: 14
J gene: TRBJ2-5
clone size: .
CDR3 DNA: TGCAGCGGTCAACAGGGGGGGTACCAAGAGACCCAGTACTTC
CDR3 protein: CSGQQGGYQETQYF

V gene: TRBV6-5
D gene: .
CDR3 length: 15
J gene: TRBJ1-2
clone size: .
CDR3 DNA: TGTGCCAGCAGTTACTCAACGACAGGCTCGGGAGGCTACACCTTC
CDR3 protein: CASSYSTTGSGGYTF

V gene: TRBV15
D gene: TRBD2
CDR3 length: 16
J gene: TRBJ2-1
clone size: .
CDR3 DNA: TGTGCCACCAGCAGAGGACTAGCGGGCCGCTACAATGAGCAGTTCTTC
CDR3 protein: CATSRGLAGRYNEQFF

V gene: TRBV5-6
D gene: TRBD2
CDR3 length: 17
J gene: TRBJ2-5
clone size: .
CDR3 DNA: TGTGCCAGCAGCGCGGGACTACGCCGAGGGGTGGCAGAGACCCAGTACTTC
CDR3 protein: CASSAGLRRGVAETQYF

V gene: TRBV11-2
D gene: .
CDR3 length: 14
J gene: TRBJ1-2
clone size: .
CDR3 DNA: TGTGCCAGCAGCCTAGGGGGGCAGAACTATGGCTACACCTTC
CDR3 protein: CASSLGGQNYGYTF

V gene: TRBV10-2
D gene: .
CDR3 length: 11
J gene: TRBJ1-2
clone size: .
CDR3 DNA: TGCGCCAGCCGGACAGTCTATGGCTACACCTTC
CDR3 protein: CASRTVYGYTF

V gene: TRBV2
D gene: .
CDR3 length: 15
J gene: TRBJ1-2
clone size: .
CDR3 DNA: TGTGCCAGCAGTGAGAGGGATACAGGGCTTTATGGCTACACCTTC
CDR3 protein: CASSERDTGLYGYTF

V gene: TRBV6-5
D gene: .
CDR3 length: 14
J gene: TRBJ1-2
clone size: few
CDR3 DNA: TGTGCCAGCAGTTACTCGAGGGCAGTATCTGGCTACACCTTC
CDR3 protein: CASSYSRAVSGYTF

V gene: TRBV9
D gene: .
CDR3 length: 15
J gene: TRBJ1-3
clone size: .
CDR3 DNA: TGTGCCAGCAGCGTAGAGGGGGTTACTGGAAACACCATATATTTT
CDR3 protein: CASSVEGVTGNTIYF

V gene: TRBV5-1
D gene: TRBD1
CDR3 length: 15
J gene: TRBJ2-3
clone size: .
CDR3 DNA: TGCGCCAGCAGCCTGGGACAGGGGGCCGTAGATACGCAGTATTTT
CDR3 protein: CASSLGQGAVDTQYF

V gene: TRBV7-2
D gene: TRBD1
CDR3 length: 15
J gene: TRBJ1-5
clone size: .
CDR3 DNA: TGTGCCAGCAGCTTAGGACAGGGAATAGGCCAGCCCCAGCATTTT
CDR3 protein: CASSLGQGIGQPQHF

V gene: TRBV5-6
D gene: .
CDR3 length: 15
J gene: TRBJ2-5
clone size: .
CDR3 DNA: TGTGCCCTAGGGGGGGCTAGCGGCGACCGAGGGACCCAGTACTTC
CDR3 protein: CALGGASGDRGTQYF

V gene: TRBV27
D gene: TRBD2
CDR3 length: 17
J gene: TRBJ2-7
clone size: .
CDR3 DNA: TGTGCCAGCAGTCCCCTGACTAGCGGGAGGGAATCCTACGAGCAGTACTTC
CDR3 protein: CASSPLTSGRESYEQYF

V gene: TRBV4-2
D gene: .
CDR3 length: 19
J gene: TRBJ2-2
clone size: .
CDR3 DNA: TGTGCCAGCAGCCAAGATGTATCCCACCGGAGCGCGGACACCGGGGAGCTGTTTTTT
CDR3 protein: CASSQDVSHRSADTGELFF

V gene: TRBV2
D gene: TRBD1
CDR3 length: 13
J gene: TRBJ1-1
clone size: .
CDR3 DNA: TGTGCCTCGGGGACAGGGCTCAACACTGAAGCTTTCTTT
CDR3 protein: CASGTGLNTEAFF

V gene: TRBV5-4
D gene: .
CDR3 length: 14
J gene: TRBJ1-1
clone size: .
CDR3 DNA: TGTGCCAGCAGCGTCGGACAGTCGAACACTGAAGCTTTCTTT
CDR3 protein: CASSVGQSNTEAFF

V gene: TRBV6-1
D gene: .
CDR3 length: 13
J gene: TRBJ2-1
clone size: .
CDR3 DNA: TGTGCCAGCGCGGCGAGCTCCTACAATGAGCAGTTCTTC
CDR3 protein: CASAASSYNEQFF

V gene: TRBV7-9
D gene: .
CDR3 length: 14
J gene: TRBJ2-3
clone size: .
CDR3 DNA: TGTGCCAGCAGCAAGGAGGGGTTCGCAGATACGCAGTATTTT
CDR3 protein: CASSKEGFADTQYF